These 30 T cell receptor beta chains share one sample of origin, sequenced in a study of T-cell memory formation after mild COVID-19. In TCRdb, the 5' RACE reads were re-called with MiXCR into one record per CDR3 protein. The data contain almost 350,000 distinct CDR3 sequences, 20% to 25% of them seen just once; the ten biggest clones take up about 21%. Sequencing was done on a sample of PBMCs or a T cell subset sorted from them (not recorded which). The receptors here all came from a young man who had mild COVID-19 (a few samples of this study predate the infection). Cell type and time point are not known.

The chain is built from TRBV7-2 and TRBJ2-3; a possible D gene is TRBD1 (6 bases). V lost 4 bases and J lost 5, with 10 bases in between. The CDR3 is 13 amino acids. Germline values: CDR1 SGHTA, CDR2 FQGNSA. The DNA of the CDR3 is TGTGCCAGCAGCTCGACAGGAAGAGATACGCAGTATTTT. Its translation is CASSSTGRDTQYF. The full variable domain, completed using reference TRBV7-2 and TRBJ2-3, is GAGVSQSPSNKVTEKGKDVELRCDPISGHTALYWYRQSLGQGLEFLIYFQGNSAPDKSGLPSDRFSAERTGGSVSTLTIQRTQQEDSAVYLCASSSTGRDTQYFGPGTRLTVL.

The chain links TRBV12-3 or TRBV12-4 to TRBJ2-3; D might be TRBD1 (6 bases). Trimming stripped 3 bases from V and 4 bases from J, with 11 bases between. CDR3 length equals 14 residues. CDR3 sequence: CASSFRGGADTQYF. The CDR3 region has the DNA TGTGCCAGCAGTTTTCGAGGGGGAGCAGATACGCAGTATTTT.

The rearrangement uses TRBV18 and TRBJ1-3; the match to TRBD1 covers 9 bases. Germline lookup yields CDR1 KGHSH and CDR2 LQKENI. This CDR3 is 15 amino acids long. Trimming at V came to 4 bases and at J to 4 bases, leaving 5 bases not matched to a gene. This chain's CDR3 is CASSQRQGDGNTIYF. As DNA, the CDR3 is TGTGCCAGCTCACAACGACAGGGGGACGGAAACACCATATATTTT.

This rearrangement joins TRBV27 to TRBJ2-6; 9 bases align to TRBD1. With 6 bases clipped from V and 4 bases from J, the junction kept 10 bases outside the gene matches. The germline CDR1 and CDR2 sequences are MNHEY and SMNVEV (reference sequence). CDR3 length equals 17 residues. The CDR3 is CASSQWTGVLGANVLTF. The CDR3 DNA reads as TGTGCCAGCAGCCAGTGGACAGGGGTGTTAGGGGCCAACGTCCTGACTTTC.

This clonotype came up a few times. V gene TRBV6-2 or TRBV6-3 combines with J gene TRBJ1-5; TRBD1 aligns across 8 bases. The trim removed 5 bases at V and 7 bases at J, leaving 4 bases unmatched. Germline assignment: CDR1 MNHEY and CDR2 SVGEGT. The CDR3 is 13 amino acids. The CDR3 is CASSRTGTQPQHF. The CDR3 DNA follows: TGTGCCAGCAGTAGGACAGGGACCCAGCCCCAGCATTTT.

For this clonotype: This may be a read error, as it is one base from a much larger clone. This chain joins TRBV12-3 or TRBV12-4 and TRBJ2-5; TRBD2 aligns across 9 bases. CDR3 length: 13 amino acids. V lost 8 bases and J lost 3; bases outside the gene matches: 4. This CDR3 is CASDASGEETQYF. The CDR3 DNA reads as TGTGCCAGCGACGCTAGCGGGGAAGAGACCCAGTACTTC.

This clonotype was seen only a few times. V and J are TRBV5-5 and TRBJ2-3; D remains unclear. V gave up 0 bases and J gave up 4 bases, with 9 bases separating them. The CDR3 is 14 amino acids. Germline CDR1 SGHKS, CDR2 YYEKEE (reference sequence). Here the CDR3 DNA reads TGTGCCAGCAGCTTGGGTGTTTTGGCAGATACGCAGTATTTT. Translating gives CASSLGVLADTQYF.

This clonotype has just a few counts. The genes are TRBV7-9 and TRBJ2-3; D unclear. The CDR3 is 16 residues long. Germline V gives CDR1 SEHNR, CDR2 FQNEAQ (reference sequence). The V end lost 2 bases, the J end lost 4 bases, and 16 bases lay between the germline ends. The CDR3 DNA reads as TGTGCCAGCAGCTTAATAGGTCGCGGTGCGGCAGATACGCAGTATTTT. It encodes CASSLIGRGAADTQYF.

The J gene is TRBJ1-2, the V gene TRBV28; D is possibly TRBD1 (5 bases). The CDR3 is 13 residues long. The V end lost 6 bases, the J end lost 8 bases, and 16 bases lay between the germline ends. The germline V gene encodes CDR1 MDHEN and CDR2 SYDVKM. The DNA for the CDR3 is TGTGCCAGCAGCCCTCCGGGACTCCTGGGCTACACCTTC. As protein: CASSPPGLLGYTF.

The chain employs TRBV20-1 and TRBJ2-1; 14 positions match TRBD2. Looked up from germline, CDR1 is DFQATT and CDR2 is SNEGSKA (reference sequence). The CDR3 spans 15 residues. Germline trimming cut 5 bases from V and 3 bases from J; bases unmatched to any gene: 3. The CDR3 DNA follows: TGCAGTGCTCCGGGACTAGCGGGGGTCTACAATGAGCAGTTCTTC. Its translation is CSAPGLAGVYNEQFF.

The rearrangement links TRBV7-2 to TRBJ2-3; 8 bases line up with TRBD2. CDR3 length: 16 amino acids. The junction had 7 bases not matched to a gene; V was cut back by 5 bases and J by 0 bases. Germline CDR1 reads SGHTA; CDR2 reads FQGNSA. CDR3 sequence reads: CASSNRPGGSTDTQYF. In nucleotides, the CDR3 is TGTGCCAGCAGCAATCGCCCGGGAGGGAGCACAGATACGCAGTATTTT.

A few counts support this clonotype. The CDR3 region is CASSLTPAYEQYV. The CDR3 bases are TGTGCCAGCAGTTTAACACCTGCCTACGAGCAGTACGTC. The V gene is TRBV27, the J gene TRBJ2-7, with D uncertain. In germline, CDR1 is MNHEY, CDR2 SMNVEV (reference sequence). The ends were cut back, 2 bases at V and 2 bases at J, with 7 bases in the middle. This CDR3 region has 13 residues.

This rearrangement joins TRBV3-1 to TRBJ2-5, with TRBD1 matching over 8 bases. J was trimmed by 3 bases and V by 6 bases; bases with no gene match: 6. Germline assignment: CDR1 LGHDT and CDR2 YNNKEL (reference sequence). The CDR3 extends over 14 amino acids. The CDR3 nucleotides read TGTGCCAGCAGGAAGGGACAGGTTGAAGAGACCCAGTACTTC. Protein sequence: CASRKGQVEETQYF.

V is TRBV5-4 and J is TRBJ2-4; TRBD2 is a possible D gene (5 bases). V lost 3 bases and J 4 bases, leaving 11 bases between the germline ends. The CDR3 contains 14 residues. Germline V gene lookup returns CDR1 SGHNT and CDR2 YYREEE (reference sequence). The CDR3 reads CASSYGPGKNIQYF. As DNA, the CDR3 is TGTGCCAGCAGCTATGGACCGGGGAAAAACATTCAGTACTTC.

This rearrangement joins TRBV29-1 to TRBJ2-2, with D unresolved. Trimming stripped 7 bases from V and 0 bases from J, with 15 bases between. Germline V gene sequence: CDR1 SQVTM, CDR2 ANQGSEA. This CDR3 has 15 amino acids. The DNA of the CDR3 is TGCAGCGCCCTGCAGACAATGACGAACACCGGGGAGCTGTTTTTT. Its protein is CSALQTMTNTGELFF.

This clonotype was observed a few times. The chain joins TRBV5-1 to TRBJ2-1; 12 bases line up with TRBD2. The trim removed 2 bases at V and 5 bases at J, leaving 2 bases unmatched. This CDR3 is built from 15 residues. Per germline, CDR1 SGHRS and CDR2 YFSETQ. The CDR3 nucleotides are TGCGCCAGCAGCTTAGGGACTAGCGGGCACAATGAGCAGTTCTTC. Its translation is CASSLGTSGHNEQFF.

In its sample, this clonotype was seen a few times. The chain is built from TRBV5-5 and TRBJ2-6; D gene uncertain. Trimming took 2 bases from V and 1 from J, leaving 13 bases between them. The CDR3 runs to 17 residues. The germline V gene encodes CDR1 SGHKS and CDR2 YYEKEE (reference sequence). CDR3 coding DNA: TGTGCCAGCAGCTTAAGGCTGTCGTATTCTGGGGCCAACGTCCTGACTTTC. It translates to CASSLRLSYSGANVLTF.

The table lists this clonotype with many counts. CDR3 loop: CASSFAGGFQETQYF. The CDR3 DNA sequence: TGTGCCAGCAGCTTCGCAGGGGGCTTCCAAGAGACCCAGTACTTC. The chain links TRBV11-2 to TRBJ2-5; 8 nucleotides agree with TRBD1. This CDR3 has 15 amino acids. V trimming: 3 bases; J trimming: 1 base; junction bases outside the gene matches: 4. Per the germline V gene, CDR1 is SGHAT and CDR2 is FQNNGV.

In its sample, this clonotype was seen a few times. This chain links TRBV20-1 with TRBJ2-1; D is undetermined. Germline V gives CDR1 DFQATT, CDR2 SNEGSKA (reference sequence). Trimming took off 4 bases at V and 8 bases at J, with 12 bases between the two ends. There are 12 residues in the CDR3. The CDR3 here is CSAMIGPHEQFF. The CDR3 DNA reads as TGCAGTGCTATGATCGGCCCGCATGAGCAGTTCTTC.

This chain links TRBV18 with TRBJ1-5, with no clear D. With 3 bases removed from V and 0 bases from J, the gap between germline ends came to 9 bases. CDR3 length: 15 residues. Germline V lookup: CDR1 KGHSH, CDR2 LQKENI. The CDR3 reads CASSPQVTSNQPQHF. Written as DNA, the CDR3 is TGTGCCAGCTCACCTCAGGTGACTAGCAATCAGCCCCAGCATTTT.

The genes are TRBV28 and TRBJ1-1; D might be TRBD1 (6 bases). The ends were cut back, 2 bases at V and 0 bases at J, with 16 bases in the middle. This CDR3 is built from 17 residues. The germline V gene has CDR1 MDHEN and CDR2 SYDVKM. In nucleotides, the CDR3 is TGTGCCAGCAGTTTAGGGCTGGACAGCACCATGAACACTGAAGCTTTCTTT. Translating gives CASSLGLDSTMNTEAFF.

This clonotype has more than one count but fewer than ten. V is TRBV20-1 and J is TRBJ2-7; perhaps TRBD1 as D (5 bases). Per the germline V gene, CDR1 is DFQATT and CDR2 is SNEGSKA (reference sequence). V lost 5 bases and J 3 bases, leaving 17 bases between the germline ends. The CDR3 is 14 amino acids. The CDR3 reads CSALTGLSIYEQYF. CDR3 DNA: TGCAGTGCTCTTACAGGCTTGAGTATCTACGAGCAGTACTTC.

This clonotype was found a few times. The rearrangement links TRBV7-9 to TRBJ2-5; tentatively, D is TRBD2 (6 bases). Trimming stripped 4 bases from V and 5 bases from J, with 14 bases between. This CDR3 has 14 amino acids. Germline CDR1 and CDR2: SEHNR and FQNEAQ (reference sequence). The CDR3, as DNA: TGTGCCAGCAGCTCGACACCGCGGGGTGAGACCCAGTACTTC. Encoded protein: CASSSTPRGETQYF.

The rearrangement uses TRBV7-2 and TRBJ2-5; D is perhaps TRBD2 (6 bases). The length of the CDR3 is 15 residues. In germline, CDR1 is SGHTA, CDR2 FQGNSA. V was cut by 5 bases and J by 5 bases, with 18 bases left in between. CDR3 coding DNA: TGTGCCAGCAGCCAGCCCGGCCGGGGGTTGGAGACCCAGTACTTC. Residues: CASSQPGRGLETQYF.

The chain has TRBV7-8 and TRBJ2-1, with a possible D match to TRBD2 (7 bases). V gave up 2 bases and J gave up 6 bases, with 17 bases separating them. The CDR3 runs to 16 residues. The germline CDR1 and CDR2 sequences are SGHVS and FQNEAQ. The CDR3 DNA sequence: TGTGCCAGCAGCTTAATCGGGGGAGGGGGTTTCAATGAGCAGTTCTTC. Encoded protein: CASSLIGGGGFNEQFF.

This chain uses TRBV19 with TRBJ2-1, with 12 bases identical to TRBD2. This CDR3 comprises 19 residues. With 5 bases clipped from V and 0 bases from J, the junction kept 11 bases outside the gene matches. Germline V CDR1 and CDR2: LNHDA, SQIVND (reference sequence). CDR3 DNA sequence: TGTGCCAGTAGTGGGCTAGCGGGGGGGGATAGTAGCTCCTACAATGAGCAGTTCTTC. Its protein is CASSGLAGGDSSSYNEQFF. The whole variable domain, filled in from reference TRBV19 and TRBJ2-1, reads DGGITQSPKYLFRKEGQNVTLSCEQNLNHDAMYWYRQDPGQGLRLIYYSQIVNDFQKGDIAEGYSVSREKKESFPLTVTSAQKNPTAFYLCASSGLAGGDSSSYNEQFFGPGTRLTVL.

The rearrangement links TRBV7-8 to TRBJ1-5, with D unresolved. V lost 3 bases, J lost 2 bases, and 11 bases lay in between. The CDR3 extends over 15 amino acids. From germline, CDR1 is SGHVS and CDR2 FQNEAQ. The CDR3 sequence is CASSLLEYGNQPQHF. For the CDR3, the DNA is TGTGCCAGCAGCTTGTTAGAGTATGGCAATCAGCCCCAGCATTTT.

This chain joins TRBV4-1 and TRBJ2-7; 11 positions match TRBD2. The CDR3 contains 17 residues. Germline values: CDR1 MGHRA, CDR2 YSYEKL. V shed 4 bases, J shed 0 bases, and the junction held 8 bases outside the gene matches. CDR3 sequence reads: CASSRASGGPSSYEQYV. The CDR3 region has the DNA TGCGCCAGCAGCCGGGCTAGCGGGGGGCCAAGCTCCTACGAGCAGTACGTC.

This clonotype was detected a few times. The gene calls are TRBV6-2 or TRBV6-3 and TRBJ2-5; TRBD2 might be the D (7 bases). The CDR3 covers 16 residues. V dropped 5 bases and J dropped 4 bases, with 20 bases sitting between them. CDR1 is MNHEY and CDR2 is SVGEGT in the germline V gene. The CDR3 spells CASSPPRGARGETQYF. The DNA of the CDR3 is TGTGCCAGCAGTCCACCCCGGGGGGCGAGAGGAGAGACCCAGTACTTC.

The V and J genes are TRBV6-2 or TRBV6-3 and TRBJ2-7, with no clear D. The germline V gene has CDR1 MNHEY and CDR2 SVGEGT. CDR3 length: 13 amino acids. Between the trimmed V and J ends, which lost 2 bases and 6 bases, there was a span of 11 bases. This chain's CDR3 is CASSYLGRSEQYF. CDR3 nucleotides: TGTGCCAGCAGTTACCTCGGGCGCAGCGAGCAGTACTTC.